Presented here are 16 T cell receptor beta chains from one specimen sequenced in a study of cytomegalovirus exposure and HLA in healthy donors. The PCR used 60 Vbeta and 13 Jbeta primers. The protocol was immunoSEQ multiplex PCR, while the TCRdb copy is restricted to in-frame clones and leaves out a portion. The table records about 94,000 clones, 81% of them present only once. The sequencing sample was made of PBMCs. These receptors came from a human donor in good health.

The V call is TRBV4-3, the J call TRBJ1-1; 7 bases line up with TRBD1. Germline CDR1 is LGHNA and CDR2 is YSLEER. The CDR3 is 15 amino acids. Trimming took 4 bases from V and 0 from J; bases not matched to a gene: 5. This chain's CDR3 is CASSLRTGVNTEAFF. CDR3 sequence (DNA): TGCGCCAGCAGCCTCCGAACAGGGGTGAACACTGAAGCTTTCTTT.

CDR3 protein: CASSPSVAGLGEQYF. The CDR3, as DNA: TGTGCCAGTAGTCCCTCCGTGGCGGGGTTGGGGGAGCAGTACTTC. J is TRBJ2-7 and V is TRBV19; TRBD2 might be the D (6 bases). Germline V gene lookup returns CDR1 LNHDA and CDR2 SQIVND (reference sequence). The CDR3 extends over 15 amino acids. Trimming removed 5 bases from V and 7 bases from J, with 21 bases in between.

The genes are TRBV19 and TRBJ1-2, with unresolved D. With 4 bases removed from V and 0 bases from J, the gap between germline ends came to 12 bases. The CDR3 length is 15 residues. Germline V gene lookup returns CDR1 LNHDA and CDR2 SQIVND (reference sequence). The CDR3, as DNA: TGTGCCAGTAGTACACGCGGTGAGCCTAACTATGGCTACACCTTC. Translating it yields CASSTRGEPNYGYTF.

The chain is built from TRBV11-2 and TRBJ2-7; D may be TRBD1 (5 bases). Germline V CDR1 and CDR2: SGHAT, FQNNGV. V shed 5 bases and J shed 3 bases, with 8 bases lying between them. The CDR3 is 12 residues long. The DNA of the CDR3 is TGTGCCAGCAGCGGAGACAGCTACGAGCAGTACTTC. Translated: CASSGDSYEQYF.

The V gene is TRBV7-3, the J gene TRBJ2-7; 7 positions match TRBD2. The CDR3 loop spans 14 amino acids. The ends lost 3 bases at V and 3 bases at J; junction bases unmatched: 5. CDR1 is SGHTA and CDR2 is FQGTGA in the germline V gene. In nucleotides, the CDR3 is TGTGCCAGCAGCTTCGGGGGAGGGAACTACGAGCAGTACTTC. It yields the protein CASSFGGGNYEQYF.

This chain joins TRBV28 and TRBJ2-7, with TRBD2 matching 11 bases. The junction had 4 bases not matched to a gene; V was cut back by 2 bases and J by 7 bases. Germline values: CDR1 MDHEN, CDR2 SYDVKM. CDR3 length equals 14 residues. The CDR3 protein is CASSLRLAGGEQYF. The CDR3 DNA sequence: TGTGCCAGCAGTTTAAGGCTAGCGGGAGGTGAGCAGTACTTC.

As DNA, the CDR3 is TGTGCAAGTCGCTTAGTAGGGGACACCTATCCTTCACCCCTCCACTTT. Its protein is CASRLVGDTYPSPLHF. This chain connects TRBV12-2 to TRBJ1-6; the listed D gene, TRBD1, was not tested against the DNA. TRBV12-2 counts as a pseudogene. The CDR3 has 16 amino acids.

V gene TRBV5-1 combines with J gene TRBJ2-4; 10 bases match TRBD2. V shed 1 base, J shed 7 bases, and the junction held 14 bases outside the gene matches. Germline assignment: CDR1 SGHRS and CDR2 YFSETQ. CDR3 length: 18 residues. CDR3 DNA: TGCGCCAGCAGCTTGAGGGGTGGTCTAGCGGGAGTATCCAACATTCAGTACTTC. This gives the protein CASSLRGGLAGVSNIQYF.

The chain is built from TRBV5-4 and TRBJ2-1; TRBD1 might be the D (6 bases). V was pared by 4 bases and J by 6 bases, with 20 bases between. This CDR3 has 16 amino acids. Looked up from germline, CDR1 is SGHNT and CDR2 is YYREEE (reference sequence). The CDR3 sequence: CASSPTPGALSNEQFF. Here the CDR3 DNA reads TGTGCCAGCAGCCCGACCCCAGGGGCCCTTTCCAATGAGCAGTTCTTC. The variable domain in full, with the rest retrieved from reference TRBV5-4 and TRBJ2-1, is ETGVTQSPTHLIKTRGQQVTLRCSSQSGHNTVSWYQQALGQGPQFIFQYYREEENGRGNFPPRFSGLQFPNYSSELNVNALELDDSALYLCASSPTPGALSNEQFFGPGTRLTVL.

This sequence joins TRBV2 and TRBJ1-4; D call uncertain. Per germline, CDR1 SNHLY and CDR2 FYNNEI. The V end was cut by 6 bases, the J end by 0 bases, with 8 bases between. This CDR3 has 14 residues. In nucleotides, the CDR3 is TGTGCCAGCAGCCGGTCTGCAACTAATGAAAAACTGTTTTTT. Translation: CASSRSATNEKLFF.

This clone was seen a handful of times. The V gene is TRBV9, the J gene TRBJ1-3; TRBD1 matches 8 bases. This CDR3 comprises 16 residues. J was trimmed by 4 bases and V by 0 bases; bases with no gene match: 6. CDR1 and CDR2 from the germline V gene are SGDLS and YYNGEE. The CDR3 sequence: CASSVGTGSDGNTIYF. For the CDR3, the DNA is TGTGCCAGCAGCGTAGGGACAGGGTCCGACGGAAACACCATATATTTT.

The chain employs TRBV7-9 and TRBJ2-4; 7 nucleotides line up with TRBD1. CDR1 is SEHNR, CDR2 FQNEAQ, per germline (reference sequence). There are 15 residues in the CDR3. The V gene end was trimmed by 5 bases and the J gene end by 4 bases; junction bases not matched to a gene: 8. The CDR3 region has the DNA TGTGCCAGCAGCCTCCTACAGGGGACAAAAAACATTCAGTACTTC. Translated: CASSLLQGTKNIQYF.

The chain has TRBV18 and TRBJ1-2; 10 positions agree with TRBD1. Germline V lookup: CDR1 KGHSH, CDR2 LQKENI. The CDR3 sequence is 15 residues long. V shed 4 bases, J shed 7 bases, and the junction held 9 bases outside the gene matches. The DNA of the CDR3 is TGTGCCAGCTCACAAGGGGACAGGGGCACGTTTGGCTACACCTTC. It yields the protein CASSQGDRGTFGYTF.

This clone was seen once. DNA of the CDR3: TGTGCCAGCAGCCACTCTGGAAACACCATATATTTT. This codes for CASSHSGNTIYF. The chain recombines TRBV7-9 with TRBJ1-3, with no clear D. The V end lost 5 bases, the J end lost 0 bases, and 2 bases lay between the germline ends. The CDR3 totals 12 residues. Germline V CDR1 and CDR2: SEHNR, FQNEAQ (reference sequence).

A word on this clone: Germline is not matched at one junction end, which may reflect a read error. The chain employs TRBV27 and TRBJ1-2; 9 nucleotides agree with TRBD1. In germline, CDR1 is MNHEY, CDR2 SMNVEV (reference sequence). There are 15 residues in the CDR3. This CDR3 reads CASSYAGTGSYGHTF. DNA of the CDR3: TGTGCCAGCAGTTACGCCGGGACAGGGAGCTATGGCCACACCTTC.

V and J are TRBV29-1 and TRBJ1-2; the D is unclear. Germline-derived CDR1 and CDR2 are SQVTM and ANQGSEA. V dropped 4 bases and J dropped 4 bases, with 13 bases sitting between them. CDR3 size: 13 residues. CDR3 in amino acids: CSVGVEGAYGYTF. In nucleotides, the CDR3 is TGCAGCGTTGGGGTTGAGGGCGCCTATGGCTACACCTTC.